This passage covers 28 T cell receptor beta chains from one sample sequenced in a study of cytomegalovirus exposure and HLA in healthy donors. Vbeta (60) and Jbeta (13) primers were used in the PCR. The protocol was immunoSEQ multiplex PCR, while the TCRdb copy is restricted to in-frame clones and leaves out a portion. The sample yields 130,000 or so clones, more than 8% seen once. The sequenced sample was PBMCs. The receptor set was obtained from a man in his forties in good health and CMV-seronegative.

In its sample, this clone was seen a few times. The rearrangement links TRBV29-1 to TRBJ2-4; 7 bases line up with TRBD2. The ends lost 4 bases at V and 3 bases at J; junction bases unmatched: 3. This CDR3 spans 13 amino acids. The germline CDR1 and CDR2 sequences are SQVTM and ANQGSEA. Here the CDR3 DNA reads TGCAGCGTTGTAGGACTAGGCAAAAACATTCAGTACTTC. It encodes CSVVGLGKNIQYF.

CDR3 protein: CASSSQPDGKLFF. DNA of the CDR3: TGCGCCAGCAGCTCACAGCCGGATGGAAAACTGTTTTTT. The J gene is TRBJ1-4, the V gene TRBV5-1; D remains ambiguous. Germline V gives CDR1 SGHRS, CDR2 YFSETQ. The CDR3 covers 13 residues. Trimming stripped 3 bases from V and 10 bases from J, with 13 bases between.

This clone occurred a few times. CDR3 in DNA: TGTGCCAGTAGCACACAGGGCCCACCGAATAATTCACCCCTCCACTTT. Translation gives CASSTQGPPNNSPLHF. The gene calls are TRBV19 and TRBJ1-6; D possibly corresponds to TRBD1 (6 bases). The germline CDR1 and CDR2 sequences are LNHDA and SQIVND (reference sequence). V shed 6 bases and J shed 5 bases, with 17 bases lying between them. This CDR3 region has 16 residues. The whole variable domain, remainder taken from reference TRBV19 and TRBJ1-6, is DGGITQSPKYLFRKEGQNVTLSCEQNLNHDAMYWYRQDPGQGLRLIYYSQIVNDFQKGDIAEGYSVSREKKESFPLTVTSAQKNPTAFYLCASSTQGPPNNSPLHFGNGTRLTVT.

Here the CDR3 DNA reads TGTGCCAGCAGTGAACGGGGGACAGGGTTGTGGGAGCAGTACTTC. This sequence encodes CASSERGTGLWEQYF. The rearrangement links TRBV2 to TRBJ2-7, with TRBD1 identical over 9 bases. Germline V gives CDR1 SNHLY, CDR2 FYNNEI. V trimming: 2 bases; J trimming: 7 bases; junction bases outside the gene matches: 9. CDR3 length equals 15 residues.

The table lists this clone with a few counts. The V gene is TRBV19, the J gene TRBJ1-5; D is unclear. Germline V gene sequence: CDR1 LNHDA, CDR2 SQIVND (reference sequence). CDR3 length equals 14 residues. Trimming cost V 3 bases and J 0 bases, with 6 bases left between them. As DNA, the CDR3 is TGTGCCAGTAGTATTGGGCCTAGCAATCAGCCCCAGCATTTT. Encoded protein: CASSIGPSNQPQHF. Together with reference TRBV19 and TRBJ1-5, the CDR3 gives the full variable domain: DGGITQSPKYLFRKEGQNVTLSCEQNLNHDAMYWYRQDPGQGLRLIYYSQIVNDFQKGDIAEGYSVSREKKESFPLTVTSAQKNPTAFYLCASSIGPSNQPQHFGDGTRLSIL.

CDR3 DNA: TGTGCCAGCAGCTTGCGACTAGATGGGGGGACCCAGTACTTC. It codes for CASSLRLDGGTQYF. The chain carries TRBV5-4 and TRBJ2-5; D might be TRBD2 (6 bases). The CDR3 runs to 14 residues. V gave up 1 base and J gave up 7 bases, with 14 bases separating them. The germline CDR1 and CDR2 sequences are SGHNT and YYREEE (reference sequence).

This clone was picked up a small number of times. The chain employs TRBV14 and TRBJ1-1; no reliable D call. V lost 4 bases and J 0 bases, leaving 6 bases between the germline ends. Looked up from germline, CDR1 is SGHDN and CDR2 is FVKESK. This CDR3 region has 13 residues. The DNA of the CDR3 is TGTGCCAGCAGCCTCGTTATGAACACTGAAGCTTTCTTT. Translation: CASSLVMNTEAFF.

The chain joins TRBV9 to TRBJ1-4; D is perhaps TRBD1 (5 bases). Deletions cut 0 bases from V and 3 bases from J, with 12 bases between. The CDR3 runs 16 residues. Germline assignment: CDR1 SGDLS and CDR2 YYNGEE. CDR3 sequence: CASSVGRGRSNEKLFF. The CDR3, as DNA: TGTGCCAGCAGCGTAGGGAGGGGAAGATCTAATGAAAAACTGTTTTTT.

This chain links TRBV6-5 with TRBJ1-6; D gene ambiguous. The germline V gene encodes CDR1 MNHEY and CDR2 SVGAGI. V lost 5 bases to trimming and J lost 0 bases, with 5 bases between them. The CDR3 is made up of 14 amino acids. CDR3 amino acids: CASSRSSYNSPLHF. The CDR3 DNA is TGTGCCAGCAGTCGGAGCTCCTATAATTCACCCCTCCACTTT.

The rearrangement links TRBV4-3 to TRBJ1-1; D is perhaps TRBD1 (6 bases). V lost 0 bases and J 7 bases, leaving 15 bases between the germline ends. The CDR3 has 15 amino acids. Germline assignment: CDR1 LGHNA and CDR2 YSLEER. The CDR3 here is CASSQDRVGANEAFF. The CDR3 DNA reads as TGCGCCAGCAGCCAAGACCGGGTGGGGGCAAATGAAGCTTTCTTT.

This clone turned up a few times. The chain has TRBV28 and TRBJ2-5; 14 nucleotides match TRBD2. Germline CDR1 MDHEN, CDR2 SYDVKM. V gave up 0 bases and J gave up 4 bases; unmatched junction bases: 13. The CDR3 runs 20 residues. The CDR3 is CASSLWARTSGGRVTETQYF. For the CDR3, the DNA is TGTGCCAGCAGTTTATGGGCCCGGACTAGCGGGGGGCGGGTCACAGAGACCCAGTACTTC.

The chain couples TRBV29-1 to TRBJ1-4; D gene ambiguous. With 0 bases removed from V and 3 bases from J, the gap between germline ends came to 8 bases. Germline V CDR1 and CDR2: SQVTM, ANQGSEA. The CDR3 has 14 residues. The CDR3 DNA reads as TGCAGCGTTGAAGAAGCGGGCGCTAATGAAAAACTGTTTTTT. Translation: CSVEEAGANEKLFF.

This chain uses TRBV27 with TRBJ2-3, with 7 bases aligning to TRBD1. The V gene's germline CDR1 is MNHEY and CDR2 SMNVEV (reference sequence). The CDR3 sequence is 14 residues long. V was pared by 2 bases and J by 3 bases, with 2 bases of the junction left unmatched. Here the CDR3 reads CASSLEGATDTQYF. The CDR3, as DNA: TGTGCCAGCAGTTTAGAGGGGGCAACAGATACGCAGTATTTT.

This clone was found a few times. The V and J genes are TRBV19 and TRBJ2-2, with D tentatively TRBD1 (6 bases). The V gene's germline CDR1 is LNHDA and CDR2 SQIVND (reference sequence). The CDR3 covers 15 residues. V lost 3 bases to trimming and J lost 5 bases, with 13 bases between them. CDR3 DNA: TGTGCCAGTAGTATTTGGCAAGGGGGTACCGGGGAGCTGTTTTTT. It specifies CASSIWQGGTGELFF.

This clone was observed a few times. At one of its ends the junction is not consistent with the germline gene, which may arise from a read error. The V and J genes are TRBV6-5 and TRBJ2-7, with 8 nucleotides matching TRBD2. Germline V gene lookup returns CDR1 MNHEY and CDR2 SVGAGI. This CDR3 is 13 amino acids long. CDR3 DNA: TGTGCCACCTTGGGACTAGTGGAATACGAGAAGTACTTC. It encodes CATLGLVEYEKYF.

This clone was observed a few times. V usage is TRBV5-1 and J usage is TRBJ2-3, with a weak D call TRBD1 (5 bases). The V gene's germline CDR1 is SGHRS and CDR2 YFSETQ. The V and J ends lost 0 bases and 4 bases respectively, with 12 bases between them. The CDR3 has 15 amino acids. The CDR3 nucleotides read TGCGCCAGCAGCTTGGAGGGCAGGGAATCAGATACGCAGTATTTT. It codes for CASSLEGRESDTQYF.

This clone has a handful of counts. The chain combines TRBV19 with TRBJ2-3; tentatively, D is TRBD2 (6 bases). The CDR3 extends over 13 amino acids. V lost 6 bases, J lost 4 bases, and 11 bases lay in between. Germline V gene sequence: CDR1 LNHDA, CDR2 SQIVND (reference sequence). The CDR3 here is CASSGGSADTQYF. CDR3 bases: TGTGCCAGTAGCGGGGGTTCCGCAGATACGCAGTATTTT.

The V and J genes are TRBV7-2 and TRBJ2-5, with D maybe TRBD1 (5 bases). The CDR3 runs 13 residues. V gave up 6 bases and J gave up 5 bases, with 13 bases separating them. CDR1 and CDR2 (germline): SGHTA, FQGNSA. In DNA form, the CDR3 reads TGTGCCAGCAGGGCAGGGTACGGGGAGACCCAGTACTTC. Protein sequence: CASRAGYGETQYF.

This clone was seen a few times. This rearrangement joins TRBV5-1 to TRBJ2-5; 10 nucleotides match TRBD2. V lost 1 base to trimming and J lost 6 bases; unmatched junction nucleotides: 9. Germline values: CDR1 SGHRS, CDR2 YFSETQ. The CDR3 consists of 16 residues. CDR3 sequence: CASSLSSGGRGKTQYF. For the CDR3, the DNA is TGCGCCAGCAGCTTGTCTAGCGGGGGACGCGGGAAGACCCAGTACTTC.

The V call is TRBV7-2, the J call TRBJ1-4; possibly TRBD1 for D (6 bases). V was shortened by 3 bases and J by 8 bases, with 16 bases between the two germline ends. This CDR3 is built from 15 residues. The V gene's germline CDR1 is SGHTA and CDR2 FQGNSA. CDR3 nucleotide sequence: TGTGCCAGCAGCTTTTTCCCAGGGGAGAAAGAAAAACTGTTTTTT. It encodes CASSFFPGEKEKLFF.

In the case of this clone: Other DNA sequences in the sample encode the same CDR3. The V call is TRBV2, the J call TRBJ2-7, with a possible D match to TRBD1 (6 bases). This CDR3 region has 12 residues. CDR1 SNHLY and CDR2 FYNNEI come from the germline V gene. The V and J ends lost 8 bases and 0 bases respectively, with 8 bases between them. CDR3 sequence: CASRDNSYEQYF. The CDR3 nucleotides are TGTGCCAGCCGGGACAACTCCTACGAGCAGTACTTC. The full variable domain, with the rest looked up from reference TRBV2 and TRBJ2-7, is EPEVTQTPSHQVTQMGQEVILRCVPISNHLYFYWYRQILGQKVEFLVSFYNNEISEKSEIFDDQFSVERPDGSNFTLKIRSTKLEDSAMYFCASRDNSYEQYFGPGTRLTVT.

This clone has more than one count but fewer than ten. Other DNA sequences of this sample code for an identical CDR3. The J gene is TRBJ2-6, the V gene TRBV10-3; possibly TRBD1 for D (6 bases). V was cut by 10 bases and J by 0 bases, with 19 bases left in between. Germline CDR1 ENHRY, CDR2 SYGVKD. The CDR3 spans 17 residues. The CDR3 region is CATTPGAQSSGANVLTF. The CDR3 nucleotides are TGTGCCACTACCCCAGGGGCCCAAAGCTCTGGGGCCAACGTCCTGACTTTC.

In nucleotides, the CDR3 is TGTGCCAGCAGTCTTGGCAGGAACTCCTACGAGCAGTACTTC. Translated, it gives CASSLGRNSYEQYF. The chain links TRBV27 to TRBJ2-5; no clear D. The J call may be wrong; the DNA end is better matched by TRBJ2-7. Germline CDR1 MNHEY, CDR2 SMNVEV (reference sequence). This CDR3 has 14 amino acids.

This chain connects TRBV28 to TRBJ1-5; tentative D call: TRBD1 (5 bases). Trimming removed 4 bases from V and 0 bases from J, with 19 bases in between. This CDR3 spans 18 amino acids. The germline gives CDR1 MDHEN, CDR2 SYDVKM. Here the CDR3 DNA reads TGTGCCAGCAGTTATTACCTAGGGGTTGGAGCTAGCAATCAGCCCCAGCATTTT. Its translation: CASSYYLGVGASNQPQHF.

The chain employs TRBV19 and TRBJ1-1; D not certain. Germline CDR1 is LNHDA and CDR2 is SQIVND (reference sequence). This CDR3 contains 14 residues. V was shortened by 3 bases and J by 0 bases, with 8 bases between the two germline ends. CDR3 residues: CASSMALVNTEAFF. CDR3 coding DNA: TGTGCCAGTAGTATGGCTTTGGTGAACACTGAAGCTTTCTTT.

This clone appeared a few times. The CDR3 is CASSVGGAAYNEQFF. CDR3 nucleotide sequence: TGTGCCAGCAGCGTAGGGGGAGCGGCGTACAATGAGCAGTTCTTC. The rearrangement links TRBV9 to TRBJ2-1, with D possibly matching TRBD2 (5 bases). The CDR3 has 15 residues. Germline CDR1 reads SGDLS; CDR2 reads YYNGEE. The ends were cut back, 0 bases at V and 4 bases at J, with 11 bases in the middle.

This clone was seen a few times. This sequence joins TRBV2 and TRBJ1-1; D is unclear. V gave up 1 base and J gave up 5 bases, with 11 bases separating them. The length of the CDR3 is 14 residues. Germline V gene sequence: CDR1 SNHLY, CDR2 FYNNEI. The CDR3 loop is CASSEGLGWTEAFF. CDR3 bases: TGTGCCAGCAGTGAAGGTCTGGGCTGGACTGAAGCTTTCTTT.

The chain employs TRBV15 and TRBJ1-2, with D perhaps TRBD1 (6 bases). The CDR3 length is 17 residues. Germline loops: CDR1 LNHNV, CDR2 YYDKDF (reference sequence). Trimming left V 0 bases short and J 6 bases short, with 20 bases between. This CDR3 reads CATSRDGVGGRYNGYTF. CDR3 DNA: TGTGCCACCAGCAGAGATGGGGTCGGGGGGCGGTACAATGGCTACACCTTC.